This T cell receptor beta chain originates from a study of blood T cell repertoires in COVID-19. In the study overall: Some COVID-19 samples were acute and others convalescent; all came from the United States, Italy and Spain.

Researchers sorted participants into cohorts using their self-reported clinical history. Donors in Cohort 3 counted as recovered after two negative PCRs, clearance, or symptom resolution. Per the study methods: How many nucleated cells were present was estimated from reference gene primer amplification. TCRdb's copy holds only in-frame clones and misses some; the assay was immunoSEQ multiplex PCR. The V and J calls and clone size come from that table; D and trimming were worked out from the DNA. Among approximately 280,000 clones listed, approximately 86% were seen once. V gave up 6 bases and J gave up 6 bases, with 12 bases separating them. Germline CDR1 reads SEHNR; CDR2 reads FQNEAQ (reference sequence). There are 14 residues in the CDR3.

The sequence came from a woman aged 18-35 years who had recovered from COVID-19. Sequencing input: PBMCs or T cells enriched from blood (not recorded which). This sequence joins TRBV7-9 and TRBJ1-6; D call uncertain. CDR3 protein: CASSPDTTNSPLHF. In nucleotides, the CDR3 is TGTGCCAGCAGTCCTGATACAACTAATTCACCCCTCCACTTT.